A selection of T cell receptor beta chains follows, all from one sample in a study of OX40 agonist ivuxolimab in advanced cancers. Here immunoSEQ multiplex PCR was the method, and the copy in TCRdb shows in-frame clones only, minus some. This table has about 69,000 clones, 84% appearing once. Material: CD4+ or CD8+ T cells sorted from blood, obtained in a trial of the OX40 agonist ivuxolimab. The receptor set was obtained from an adult with an advanced solid tumor such as melanoma, head and neck, liver or kidney cancer. The CDR3 runs from the conserved cysteine through the conserved F or W. The order of the fields is V gene, D gene, clone size, J gene, CDR3 protein, CDR3 DNA. D genes are given only for firm matches. Some rows mark clone size as missing; the rest say once, few, many or name a class of expanded clone.

v_gene: TRBV11-3; d_gene: -; abundance: -; j_gene: TRBJ1-1; CDR3aa: CASSPLRGGSTEAFF; CDR3nt: TGTGCCAGCAGCCCTCTAAGAGGAGGGAGCACTGAAGCTTTCTTT
v_gene: TRBV7-2; d_gene: -; abundance: -; j_gene: TRBJ2-5; CDR3aa: CASSPGRGETQYF; CDR3nt: TGTGCCAGCAGCCCAGGCCGAGGGGAGACCCAGTACTTC
v_gene: TRBV19; d_gene: -; abundance: -; j_gene: TRBJ1-2; CDR3aa: CASSKLQEPMYGYTF; CDR3nt: TGTGCCAGTAGTAAGTTACAGGAGCCAATGTATGGCTACACCTTC
v_gene: TRBV5-4; d_gene: -; abundance: -; j_gene: TRBJ1-1; CDR3aa: CASSLIENTEAFF; CDR3nt: TGTGCCAGCAGCTTGATCGAGAACACTGAAGCTTTCTTT
v_gene: TRBV5-4; d_gene: -; abundance: -; j_gene: TRBJ2-1; CDR3aa: CASSLGLLVNEQFF; CDR3nt: TGTGCCAGCAGCTTAGGACTGTTGGTAAATGAGCAGTTCTTC
v_gene: TRBV7-9; d_gene: -; abundance: -; j_gene: TRBJ2-6; CDR3aa: CASSHFRALRSGANVLTF; CDR3nt: TGTGCCAGCAGCCACTTCCGGGCCCTTCGTTCTGGGGCCAACGTCCTGACTTTC
v_gene: TRBV7-6; d_gene: TRBD2; abundance: once; j_gene: TRBJ2-5; CDR3aa: CASSSLSGGARFQYF; CDR3nt: TGTGCCAGCAGTTCCCTTAGCGGGGGGGCCAGGTTCCAGTACTTC
v_gene: TRBV7-9; d_gene: TRBD1; abundance: -; j_gene: TRBJ2-2; CDR3aa: CASSFDMTGRNTGELFF; CDR3nt: TGTGCCAGCAGCTTCGACATGACAGGGAGAAACACCGGGGAGCTGTTTTTT
v_gene: TRBV18; d_gene: TRBD2; abundance: -; j_gene: TRBJ2-5; CDR3aa: CASSPTSGPETQYF; CDR3nt: TGTGCCAGCTCCCCCACTAGCGGGCCTGAGACCCAGTACTTC
v_gene: TRBV6-5; d_gene: -; abundance: once; j_gene: TRBJ2-7; CDR3aa: CASSYSPGTYEQYF; CDR3nt: TGTGCCAGCAGTTACTCGCCAGGGACCTACGAGCAGTACTTC
v_gene: TRBV7-3; d_gene: -; abundance: -; j_gene: TRBJ1-3; CDR3aa: CASTETGSGNTIYF; CDR3nt: TGTGCCAGCACCGAGACCGGCTCTGGAAACACCATATATTTT
v_gene: TRBV7-6; d_gene: -; abundance: -; j_gene: TRBJ2-3; CDR3aa: CASSLWSLESRPTDTQYF; CDR3nt: TGTGCCAGCAGCTTATGGTCCCTGGAGTCCCGACCCACAGATACGCAGTATTTT
v_gene: TRBV6-6; d_gene: TRBD2; abundance: -; j_gene: TRBJ2-1; CDR3aa: CASGGFTGTSDNEQFF; CDR3nt: TGTGCCAGCGGGGGCTTTACCGGGACTAGTGACAATGAGCAGTTCTTC
v_gene: TRBV19; d_gene: -; abundance: once; j_gene: TRBJ1-5; CDR3aa: CASRLGTAPQRPQHF; CDR3nt: TGTGCCAGTAGGTTGGGCACAGCTCCTCAGAGGCCCCAGCATTTT
v_gene: TRBV6-5; d_gene: -; abundance: -; j_gene: TRBJ2-2; CDR3aa: CASSYETTAELFF; CDR3nt: TGTGCCAGCAGTTACGAGACTACGGCGGAGCTGTTTTTT
v_gene: TRBV7-2; d_gene: -; abundance: -; j_gene: TRBJ2-7; CDR3aa: CASSLDGRLIYEQYF; CDR3nt: TGTGCCAGCAGCTTAGACGGACGGTTAATCTACGAGCAGTACTTC
v_gene: TRBV18; d_gene: -; abundance: -; j_gene: TRBJ1-1; CDR3aa: CASSPTKTGEAFF; CDR3nt: TGTGCCAGCTCACCGACGAAAACAGGGGAAGCTTTCTTT
v_gene: TRBV5-6; d_gene: -; abundance: once; j_gene: TRBJ1-2; CDR3aa: CASSPTGEYGYTF; CDR3nt: TGTGCCAGCAGCCCCACAGGAGAATATGGCTACACCTTC
v_gene: TRBV18; d_gene: TRBD1; abundance: -; j_gene: TRBJ2-2; CDR3aa: CASRTGTGDTGELFF; CDR3nt: TGTGCCAGCCGAACCGGGACAGGGGACACCGGGGAGCTGTTTTTT
v_gene: TRBV11-3; d_gene: -; abundance: -; j_gene: TRBJ2-1; CDR3aa: CASSLDVGEGQFF; CDR3nt: TGTGCCAGCAGCTTAGATGTCGGGGAAGGTCAGTTCTTC
v_gene: TRBV5-5; d_gene: -; abundance: -; j_gene: TRBJ1-3; CDR3aa: CASSPGPGSGNTIYF; CDR3nt: TGTGCCAGCAGCCCCGGGCCTGGCTCTGGAAACACCATATATTTT
v_gene: TRBV15; d_gene: -; abundance: -; j_gene: TRBJ1-6; CDR3aa: CATSTDGYSPLHF; CDR3nt: TGTGCCACCAGCACTGATGGGTATTCACCCCTCCACTTT
v_gene: TRBV10-3; d_gene: -; abundance: -; j_gene: TRBJ2-3; CDR3aa: CAISETDTQYF; CDR3nt: TGTGCCATCAGTGAAACAGATACGCAGTATTTT
v_gene: TRBV18; d_gene: TRBD1; abundance: -; j_gene: TRBJ1-1; CDR3aa: CASSPPGTGGSEAFF; CDR3nt: TGTGCCAGCTCACCCCCCGGGACAGGAGGTTCTGAAGCTTTCTTT
v_gene: TRBV19; d_gene: -; abundance: -; j_gene: TRBJ2-7; CDR3aa: CASSSVYSYEQYF; CDR3nt: TGTGCCAGTAGTAGTGTGTACTCCTACGAGCAGTACTTC
v_gene: TRBV11-2; d_gene: -; abundance: once; j_gene: TRBJ1-1; CDR3aa: CASSRRSAVAFF; CDR3nt: TGTGCCAGCAGCAGACGATCAGCGGTGGCTTTCTTT
v_gene: TRBV19; d_gene: -; abundance: -; j_gene: TRBJ1-4; CDR3aa: CASSIWGDEKLFF; CDR3nt: TGTGCCAGTAGTATCTGGGGGGATGAAAAACTGTTTTTT
v_gene: TRBV28; d_gene: TRBD2; abundance: -; j_gene: TRBJ2-7; CDR3aa: CASSRGDYEQYF; CDR3nt: TGTGCCAGCAGTCGGGGGGACTACGAGCAGTACTTC
v_gene: TRBV5-8; d_gene: TRBD1; abundance: few; j_gene: TRBJ1-4; CDR3aa: CASSFGAGGSQKLFF; CDR3nt: TGTGCCAGCAGCTTTGGAGCAGGGGGCTCTCAAAAACTGTTTTTT